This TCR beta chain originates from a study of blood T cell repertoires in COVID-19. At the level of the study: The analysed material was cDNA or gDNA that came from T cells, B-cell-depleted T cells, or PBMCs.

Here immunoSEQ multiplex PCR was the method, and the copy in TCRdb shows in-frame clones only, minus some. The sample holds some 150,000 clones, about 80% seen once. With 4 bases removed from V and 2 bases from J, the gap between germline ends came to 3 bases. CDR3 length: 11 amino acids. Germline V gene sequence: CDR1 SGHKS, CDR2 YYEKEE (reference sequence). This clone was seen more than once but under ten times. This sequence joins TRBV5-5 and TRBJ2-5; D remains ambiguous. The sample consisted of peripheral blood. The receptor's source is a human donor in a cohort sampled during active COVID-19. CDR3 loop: CASSLQETQYF. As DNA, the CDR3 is TGTGCCAGCAGCCTACAAGAGACCCAGTACTTC.